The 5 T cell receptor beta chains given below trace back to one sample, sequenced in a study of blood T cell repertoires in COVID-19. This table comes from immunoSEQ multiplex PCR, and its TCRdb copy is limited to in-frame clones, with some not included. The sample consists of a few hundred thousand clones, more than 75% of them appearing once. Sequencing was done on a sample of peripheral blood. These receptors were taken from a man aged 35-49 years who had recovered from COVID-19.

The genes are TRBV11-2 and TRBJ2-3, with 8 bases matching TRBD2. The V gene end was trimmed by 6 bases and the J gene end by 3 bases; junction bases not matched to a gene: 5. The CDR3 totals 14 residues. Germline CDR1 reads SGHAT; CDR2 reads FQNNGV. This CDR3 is CASRGGRLTDTQYF. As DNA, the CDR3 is TGTGCCAGCAGAGGCGGGAGGTTAACAGATACGCAGTATTTT. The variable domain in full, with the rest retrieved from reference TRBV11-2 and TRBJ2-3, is EAGVAQSPRYKIIEKRQSVAFWCNPISGHATLYWYQQILGQGPKLLIQFQNNGVVDDSQLPKDRFSAERLKGVDSTLKIQPAKLEDSAVYLCASRGGRLTDTQYFGPGTRLTVL.

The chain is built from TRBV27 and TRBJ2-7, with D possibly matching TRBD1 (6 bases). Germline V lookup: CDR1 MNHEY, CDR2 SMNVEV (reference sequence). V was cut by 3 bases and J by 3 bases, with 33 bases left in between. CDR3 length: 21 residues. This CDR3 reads CASSFTFPGETLPQILYEQYF. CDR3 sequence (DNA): TGTGCCAGCAGTTTTACCTTCCCAGGGGAGACCTTACCCCAGATCCTCTACGAGCAGTACTTC.

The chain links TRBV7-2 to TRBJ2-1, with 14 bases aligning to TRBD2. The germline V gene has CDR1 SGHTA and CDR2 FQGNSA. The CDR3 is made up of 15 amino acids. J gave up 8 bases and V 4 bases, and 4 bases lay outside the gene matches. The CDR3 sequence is CASSSLTSGRDEQFF. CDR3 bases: TGTGCCAGCAGCTCCCTGACTAGCGGGAGGGATGAGCAGTTCTTC.

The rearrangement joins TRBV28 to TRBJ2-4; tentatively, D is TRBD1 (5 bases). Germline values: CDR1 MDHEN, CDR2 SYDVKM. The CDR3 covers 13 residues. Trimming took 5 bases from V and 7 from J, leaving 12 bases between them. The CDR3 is CASSTPGKNIQYF. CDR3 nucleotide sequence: TGTGCCAGCAGTACCCCAGGGAAGAACATTCAGTACTTC.

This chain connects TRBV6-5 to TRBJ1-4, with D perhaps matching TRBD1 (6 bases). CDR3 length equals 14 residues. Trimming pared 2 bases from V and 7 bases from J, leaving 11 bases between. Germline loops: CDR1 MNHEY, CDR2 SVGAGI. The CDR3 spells CASSYLQGGEKLFF. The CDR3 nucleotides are TGTGCCAGCAGTTACCTACAGGGTGGTGAAAAACTGTTTTTT.